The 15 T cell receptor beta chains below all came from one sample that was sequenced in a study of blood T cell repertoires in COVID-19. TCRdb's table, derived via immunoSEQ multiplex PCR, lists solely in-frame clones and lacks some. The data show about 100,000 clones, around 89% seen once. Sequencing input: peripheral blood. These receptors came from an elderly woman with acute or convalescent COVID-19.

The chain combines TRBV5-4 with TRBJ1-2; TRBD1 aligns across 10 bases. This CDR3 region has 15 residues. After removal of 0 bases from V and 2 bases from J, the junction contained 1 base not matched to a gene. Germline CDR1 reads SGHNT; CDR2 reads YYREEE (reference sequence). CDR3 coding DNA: TGTGCCAGCAGCTTGGCGGACAGGGGGAACTATGGCTACACCTTC. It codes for CASSLADRGNYGYTF.

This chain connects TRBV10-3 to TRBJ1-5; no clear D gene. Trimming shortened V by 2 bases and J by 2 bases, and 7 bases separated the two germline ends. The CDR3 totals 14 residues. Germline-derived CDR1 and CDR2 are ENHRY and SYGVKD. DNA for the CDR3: TGTGCCATCAGTGAGCGGGAGGGCAATCAGCCCCAGCATTTT. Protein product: CAISEREGNQPQHF.

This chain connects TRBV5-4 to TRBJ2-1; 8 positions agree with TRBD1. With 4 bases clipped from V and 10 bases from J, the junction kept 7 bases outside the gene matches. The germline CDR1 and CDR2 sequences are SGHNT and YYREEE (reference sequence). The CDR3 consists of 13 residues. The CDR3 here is CASSLGQGWEQFF. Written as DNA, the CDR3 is TGTGCCAGCAGCCTAGGACAGGGTTGGGAGCAGTTCTTC.

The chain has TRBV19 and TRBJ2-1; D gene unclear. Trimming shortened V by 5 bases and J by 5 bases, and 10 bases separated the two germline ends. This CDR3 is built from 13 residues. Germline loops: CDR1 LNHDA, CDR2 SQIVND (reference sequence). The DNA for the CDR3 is TGTGCCAGTAGTTCCCAGATAAACAATGAGCAGTTCTTC. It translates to CASSSQINNEQFF.

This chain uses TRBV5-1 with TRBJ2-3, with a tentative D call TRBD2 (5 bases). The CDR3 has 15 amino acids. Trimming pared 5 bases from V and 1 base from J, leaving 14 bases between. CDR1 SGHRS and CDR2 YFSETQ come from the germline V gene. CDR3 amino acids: CASRVRGFRTDTQYF. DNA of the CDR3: TGCGCCAGCAGGGTCCGGGGTTTCCGCACAGATACGCAGTATTTT.

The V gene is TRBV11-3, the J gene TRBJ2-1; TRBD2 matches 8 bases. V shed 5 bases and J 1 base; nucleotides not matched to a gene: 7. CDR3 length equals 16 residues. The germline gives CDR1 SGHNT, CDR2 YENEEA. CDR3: CASSLLSGGSYNEQFF. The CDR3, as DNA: TGTGCCAGCAGCCTACTTTCGGGGGGGTCCTACAATGAGCAGTTCTTC. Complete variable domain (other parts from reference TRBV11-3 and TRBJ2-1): EAGVVQSPRYKIIEKKQPVAFWCNPISGHNTLYWYLQNLGQGPELLIRYENEEAVDDSQLPKDRFSAERLKGVDSTLKIQPAELGDSAVYLCASSLLSGGSYNEQFFGPGTRLTVL.

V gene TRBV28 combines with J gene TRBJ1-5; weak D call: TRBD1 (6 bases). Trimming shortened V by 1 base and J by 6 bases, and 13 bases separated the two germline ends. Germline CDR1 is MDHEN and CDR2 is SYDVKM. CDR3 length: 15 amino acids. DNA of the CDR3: TGTGCCAGCAGTTTATTTCCAGGGGAGGGTCAGCCCCAGCATTTT. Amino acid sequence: CASSLFPGEGQPQHF. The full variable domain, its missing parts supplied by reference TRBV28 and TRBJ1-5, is DVKVTQSSRYLVKRTGEKVFLECVQDMDHENMFWYRQDPGLGLRLIYFSYDVKMKEKGDIPEGYSVSREKKERFSLILESASTNQTSMYLCASSLFPGEGQPQHFGDGTRLSIL.

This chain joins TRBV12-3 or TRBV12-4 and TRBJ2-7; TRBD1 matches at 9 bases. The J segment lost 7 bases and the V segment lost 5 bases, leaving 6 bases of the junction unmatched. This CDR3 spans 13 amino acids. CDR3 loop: CASSVGQGREQYF. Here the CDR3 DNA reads TGTGCCAGCAGTGTGGGACAGGGCAGGGAGCAGTACTTC.

Here the CDR3 reads CAWRLLTGTGSSPLHF. CDR3 in DNA: TGTGCCTGGAGACTTCTAACCGGGACAGGGAGTTCACCCCTCCACTTT. This rearrangement joins TRBV30 to TRBJ1-6; TRBD1 agrees at 9 bases. Germline values: CDR1 GTSNPN, CDR2 SVGIG (reference sequence). Trimming at V came to 3 bases and at J to 9 bases, leaving 12 bases not matched to a gene. The CDR3 is 16 residues long.

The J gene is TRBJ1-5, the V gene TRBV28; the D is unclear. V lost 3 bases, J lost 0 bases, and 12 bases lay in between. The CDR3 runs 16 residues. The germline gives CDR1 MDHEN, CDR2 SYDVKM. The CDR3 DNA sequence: TGTGCCAGCAGTTTTTCGGCAGGTTATAGCAATCAGCCCCAGCATTTT. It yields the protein CASSFSAGYSNQPQHF.

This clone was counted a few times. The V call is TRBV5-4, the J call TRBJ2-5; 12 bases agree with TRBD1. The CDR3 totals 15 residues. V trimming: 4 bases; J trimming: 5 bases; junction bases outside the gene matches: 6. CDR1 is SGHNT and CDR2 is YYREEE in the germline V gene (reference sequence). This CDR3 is CASSAGTGGVETQYF. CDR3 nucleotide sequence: TGTGCCAGCAGCGCCGGGACAGGGGGCGTGGAGACCCAGTACTTC.

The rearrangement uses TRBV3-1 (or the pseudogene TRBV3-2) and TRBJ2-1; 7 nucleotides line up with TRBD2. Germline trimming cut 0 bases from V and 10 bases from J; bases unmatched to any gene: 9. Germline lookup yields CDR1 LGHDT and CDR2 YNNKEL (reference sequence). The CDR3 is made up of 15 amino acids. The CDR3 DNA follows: TGTGCCAGCAGCCAAGATAGCGGGCTACGGGGGGAGCAGTTCTTC. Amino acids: CASSQDSGLRGEQFF.

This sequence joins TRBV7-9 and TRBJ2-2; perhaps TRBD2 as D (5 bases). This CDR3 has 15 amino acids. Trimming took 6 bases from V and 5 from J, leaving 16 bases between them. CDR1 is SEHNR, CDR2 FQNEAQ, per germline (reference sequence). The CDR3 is CASRSAGMRTGELFF. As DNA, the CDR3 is TGTGCCAGCAGATCCGCCGGGATGAGGACCGGGGAGCTGTTTTTT.

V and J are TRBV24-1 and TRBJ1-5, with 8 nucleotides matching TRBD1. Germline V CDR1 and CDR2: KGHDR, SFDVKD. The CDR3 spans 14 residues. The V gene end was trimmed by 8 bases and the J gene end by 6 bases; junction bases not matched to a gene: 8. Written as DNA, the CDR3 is TGTGCCACCAACGGACAGGGCGGTCGTCAGCCCCAGCATTTT. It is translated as CATNGQGGRQPQHF.

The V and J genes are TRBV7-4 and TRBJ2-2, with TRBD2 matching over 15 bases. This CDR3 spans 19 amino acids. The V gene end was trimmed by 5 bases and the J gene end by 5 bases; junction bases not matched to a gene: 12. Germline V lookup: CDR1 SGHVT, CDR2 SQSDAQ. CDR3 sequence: CASSHVGLAGGFLTGELFF. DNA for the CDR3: TGTGCCAGCAGCCACGTGGGACTAGCGGGGGGCTTTTTAACCGGGGAGCTGTTTTTT.